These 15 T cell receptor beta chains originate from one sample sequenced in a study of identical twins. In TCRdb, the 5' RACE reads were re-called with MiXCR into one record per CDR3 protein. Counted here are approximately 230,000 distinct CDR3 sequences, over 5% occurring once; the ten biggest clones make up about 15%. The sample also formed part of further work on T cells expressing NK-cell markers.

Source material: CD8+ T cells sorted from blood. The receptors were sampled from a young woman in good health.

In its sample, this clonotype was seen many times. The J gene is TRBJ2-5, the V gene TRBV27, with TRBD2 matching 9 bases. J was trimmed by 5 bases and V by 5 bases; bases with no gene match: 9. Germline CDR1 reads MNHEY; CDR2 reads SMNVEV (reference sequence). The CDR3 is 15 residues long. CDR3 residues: CASSPAAGGPETQYF. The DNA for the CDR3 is TGTGCCAGCAGTCCAGCGGCGGGGGGGCCCGAGACCCAGTACTTC.

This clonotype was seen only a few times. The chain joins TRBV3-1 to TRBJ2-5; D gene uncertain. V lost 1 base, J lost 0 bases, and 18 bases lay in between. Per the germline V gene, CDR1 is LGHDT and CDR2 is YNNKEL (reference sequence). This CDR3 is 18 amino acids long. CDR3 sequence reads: CASSQALADSLYQETQYF. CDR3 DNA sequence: TGTGCCAGCAGCCAAGCGCTTGCCGACTCCCTGTACCAAGAGACCCAGTACTTC.

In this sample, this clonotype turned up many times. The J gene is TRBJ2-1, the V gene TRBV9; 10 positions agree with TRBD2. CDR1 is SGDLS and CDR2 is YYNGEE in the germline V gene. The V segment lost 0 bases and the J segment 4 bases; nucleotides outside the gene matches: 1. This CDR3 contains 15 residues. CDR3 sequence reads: CASSVVLAGYNEQFF. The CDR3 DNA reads TGTGCCAGCAGCGTAGTACTAGCGGGGTACAATGAGCAGTTCTTC. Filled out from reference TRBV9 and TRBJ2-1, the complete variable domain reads DSGVTQTPKHLITATGQRVTLRCSPRSGDLSVYWYQQSLDQGLQFLIQYYNGEERAKGNILERFSAQQFPDLHSELNLSSLELGDSALYFCASSVVLAGYNEQFFGPGTRLTVL.

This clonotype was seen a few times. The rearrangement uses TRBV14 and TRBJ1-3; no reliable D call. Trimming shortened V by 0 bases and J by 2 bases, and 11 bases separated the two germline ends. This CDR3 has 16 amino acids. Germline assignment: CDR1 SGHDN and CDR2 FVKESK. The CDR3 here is CASSQDFVITGNTIYF. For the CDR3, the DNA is TGTGCCAGCAGCCAAGATTTCGTTATTACTGGAAACACCATATATTTT.

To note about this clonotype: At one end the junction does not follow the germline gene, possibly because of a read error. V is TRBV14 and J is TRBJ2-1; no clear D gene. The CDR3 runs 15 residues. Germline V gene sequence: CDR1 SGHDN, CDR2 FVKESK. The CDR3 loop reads CASTQVGLPYNEQFF. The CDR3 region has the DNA TGTGCCAGCACCCAAGTAGGGCTTCCCTACAATGAGCAGTTCTTC.

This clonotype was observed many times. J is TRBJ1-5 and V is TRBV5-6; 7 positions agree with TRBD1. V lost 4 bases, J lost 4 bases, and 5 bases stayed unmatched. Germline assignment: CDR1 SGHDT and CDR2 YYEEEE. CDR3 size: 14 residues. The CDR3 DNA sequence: TGTGCCAGCAGCCCCTTACAGGGGAATCAGCCCCAGCATTTT. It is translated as CASSPLQGNQPQHF.

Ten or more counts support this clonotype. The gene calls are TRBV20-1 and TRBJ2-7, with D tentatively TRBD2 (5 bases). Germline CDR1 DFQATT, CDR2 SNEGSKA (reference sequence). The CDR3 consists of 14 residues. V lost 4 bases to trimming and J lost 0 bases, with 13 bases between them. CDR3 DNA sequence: TGCAGTGCTACCGGGGTACTCGGCTCCTACGAGCAGTACTTC. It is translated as CSATGVLGSYEQYF.

Here the CDR3 reads CASTLTGIQAFF. CDR3 bases: TGTGCCAGCACCCTAACAGGGATTCAAGCTTTCTTT. This chain joins TRBV11-2 and TRBJ1-1, with D perhaps matching TRBD1 (6 bases). Germline CDR1 SGHAT, CDR2 FQNNGV. Trimming removed 7 bases from V and 9 bases from J, with 15 bases in between. This CDR3 spans 12 amino acids.

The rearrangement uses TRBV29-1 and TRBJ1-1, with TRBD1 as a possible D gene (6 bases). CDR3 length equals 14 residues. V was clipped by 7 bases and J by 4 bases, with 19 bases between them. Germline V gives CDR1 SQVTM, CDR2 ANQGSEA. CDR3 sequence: CSAGPDRSGTEAFF. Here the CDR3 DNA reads TGCAGCGCTGGGCCCGACAGGTCTGGCACTGAAGCTTTCTTT.

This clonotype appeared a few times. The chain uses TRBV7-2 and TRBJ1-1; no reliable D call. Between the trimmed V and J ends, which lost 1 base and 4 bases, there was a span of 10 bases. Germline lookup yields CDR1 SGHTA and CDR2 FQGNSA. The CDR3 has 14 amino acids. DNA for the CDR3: TGTGCCAGCAGCTTAGATGCTGGAGGCACTGAAGCTTTCTTT. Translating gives CASSLDAGGTEAFF.

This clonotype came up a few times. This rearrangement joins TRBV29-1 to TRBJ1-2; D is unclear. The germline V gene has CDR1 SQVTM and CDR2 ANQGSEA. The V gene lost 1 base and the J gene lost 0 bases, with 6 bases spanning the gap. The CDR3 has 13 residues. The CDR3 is CSVEGHPNYGYTF. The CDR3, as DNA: TGCAGCGTTGAAGGCCATCCTAACTATGGCTACACCTTC.

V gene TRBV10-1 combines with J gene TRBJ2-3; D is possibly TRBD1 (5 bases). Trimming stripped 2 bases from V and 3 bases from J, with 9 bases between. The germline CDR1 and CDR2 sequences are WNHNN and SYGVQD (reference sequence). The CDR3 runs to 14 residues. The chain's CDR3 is CASSEARVTDTQYF. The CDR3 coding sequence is TGCGCCAGCAGTGAGGCCAGGGTGACAGATACGCAGTATTTT.

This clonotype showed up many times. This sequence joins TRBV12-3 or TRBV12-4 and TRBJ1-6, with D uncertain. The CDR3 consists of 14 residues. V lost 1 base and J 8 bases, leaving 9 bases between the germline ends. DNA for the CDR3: TGTGCCAGCAGTTTAGAGGTCGGGTATTCACCCCTCCACTTT. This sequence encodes CASSLEVGYSPLHF.

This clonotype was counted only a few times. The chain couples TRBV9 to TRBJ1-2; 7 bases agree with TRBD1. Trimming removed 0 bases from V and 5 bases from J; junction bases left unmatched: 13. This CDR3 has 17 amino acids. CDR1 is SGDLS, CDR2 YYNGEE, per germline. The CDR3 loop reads CASSVGVRQGFGYGYTF. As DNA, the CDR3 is TGTGCCAGCAGCGTAGGCGTAAGACAGGGTTTTGGGTATGGCTACACCTTC.

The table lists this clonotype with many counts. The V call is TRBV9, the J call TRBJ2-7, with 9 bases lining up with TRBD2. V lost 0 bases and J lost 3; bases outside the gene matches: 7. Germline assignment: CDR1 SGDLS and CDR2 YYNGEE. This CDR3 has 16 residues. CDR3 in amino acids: CASSVDSSSGIYEQYF. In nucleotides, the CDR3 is TGTGCCAGCAGCGTAGATAGTTCTAGCGGGATCTACGAGCAGTACTTC.